These T cell receptor beta chains were read from a single sample in a study of cytomegalovirus exposure and HLA in healthy donors. TCRdb's copy holds only in-frame clones and misses some; the assay was immunoSEQ multiplex PCR. The sample has over 70,000 clones; about 70% are singletons. The sample comprised PBMCs. The receptor source for this set is a man aged 25-45 years in good health and CMV-seronegative. The CDR3 runs from the conserved cysteine through the conserved F or W. A D gene is named only where the DNA matches it firmly. Part of the rows lack a size; the others show once, few, many or a class for expanded clones.

length: 14; J: TRBJ1-2; D: .; size: .; V: TRBV19; DNA: TGTGCCAGTAGACCGGGACATCAAAACTATGGCTACACCTTC; CDR3: CASRPGHQNYGYTF
length: 11; J: TRBJ1-2; D: .; size: .; V: TRBV29-1; DNA: TGCAGCGTTGATTGGGGCGGTGGCTACACCTTC; CDR3: CSVDWGGGYTF
length: 16; J: TRBJ2-7; D: TRBD1; size: .; V: TRBV2; DNA: TGTGCCAGCAGTGAAGCGCTTCGGGACAGGGTCTACGAGCAGTACTTC; CDR3: CASSEALRDRVYEQYF
length: 13; J: TRBJ2-2; D: .; size: .; V: TRBV7-8; DNA: TGTGCCAGCAGCTTAGACAGGTCCGGGGAGCTGTTTTTT; CDR3: CASSLDRSGELFF
length: 15; J: TRBJ1-2; D: .; size: .; V: TRBV6-5; DNA: TGTGCCAGCAGTAGAGGGGGGGATAATAACTATGGCTACACCTTC; CDR3: CASSRGGDNNYGYTF
length: 15; J: TRBJ1-4; D: .; size: few; V: TRBV9; DNA: TGTGCCAGCAGCACCTCGACAGGACGTAATGAAAAACTGTTTTTT; CDR3: CASSTSTGRNEKLFF
length: 17; J: TRBJ1-1; D: TRBD1; size: .; V: TRBV19; DNA: TGTGCCAGTAGTACTATAGGGGGCCAGGCTTATTACACTGAAGCTTTCTTT; CDR3: CASSTIGGQAYYTEAFF
length: 15; J: TRBJ2-7; D: TRBD1; size: .; V: TRBV5-4; DNA: TGTGCCAGCAGCCCAGCCGGGACAGGCATTTACGAGCAGTACTTC; CDR3: CASSPAGTGIYEQYF
length: 14; J: TRBJ1-1; D: .; size: .; V: TRBV4-1; DNA: TGCGCCAGCAGCCAAGACAGGATGAACACTGAAGCTTTCTTT; CDR3: CASSQDRMNTEAFF
length: 16; J: TRBJ2-2; D: TRBD2; size: .; V: TRBV5-1; DNA: TGCGCCAGCAGCTGGACTAGCGGGGGGAACACCGGGGAGCTGTTTTTT; CDR3: CASSWTSGGNTGELFF
length: 14; J: TRBJ2-3; D: TRBD2; size: once; V: TRBV30; DNA: TGTGCCTGGGACGCGGGAGGACACACAGATACGCAGTATTTT; CDR3: CAWDAGGHTDTQYF
length: 17; J: TRBJ2-1; D: .; size: .; V: TRBV4-2; DNA: TGTGCCAGCAGCCAAGATGAGGGGGATGCCTCCTACAATGAGCAGTTCTTC; CDR3: CASSQDEGDASYNEQFF
length: 15; J: TRBJ1-1; D: TRBD1; size: few; V: TRBV6-1; DNA: TGTGCCAGCTGGAGGACAGGGGGGGGATCCACTGAAGCTTTCTTT; CDR3: CASWRTGGGSTEAFF
length: 11; J: TRBJ2-3; D: .; size: .; V: TRBV4-2; DNA: TGTGCCAGCAGCCCGGGGGATACGCAGTATTTT; CDR3: CASSPGDTQYF
length: 15; J: TRBJ1-5; D: .; size: .; V: TRBV7-2; DNA: TGTGCCAGCAGCTACGGGGCAGGGGATAATCAGCCCCAGCATTTT; CDR3: CASSYGAGDNQPQHF
length: 17; J: TRBJ2-1; D: .; size: .; V: TRBV27; DNA: TGTGCCAGCAGTTCCCGACCAGGACTAGGGGGATTTAACGAGCAGTTCTTC; CDR3: CASSSRPGLGGFNEQFF
length: 13; J: TRBJ1-5; D: .; size: few; V: TRBV30; DNA: TGTGCCTGGAGTGTAGGGGGGGATCAGCCCCAGCATTTT; CDR3: CAWSVGGDQPQHF
length: 12; J: TRBJ2-7; D: .; size: .; V: TRBV30; DNA: TGTGCCTGGAGTAAGGGACTTTACGAGCAGTACTTC; CDR3: CAWSKGLYEQYF
length: 13; J: TRBJ1-5; D: .; size: .; V: TRBV5-1; DNA: TGCGCCAGCAGCTTGGCAGGGGATCAGCCCCAGCATTTT; CDR3: CASSLAGDQPQHF
length: 14; J: TRBJ2-7; D: TRBD1; size: .; V: TRBV4-1; DNA: TGCGCCAGCAGCTTCCGGGACAGGGGTTACGAGCAGTACTTC; CDR3: CASSFRDRGYEQYF
length: 16; J: TRBJ2-2; D: TRBD2; size: few; V: TRBV27; DNA: TGTGCCAGCAGTTTATCGAAGGCGGGGGGGCCCGGGGAGCTGTTTTTT; CDR3: CASSLSKAGGPGELFF
length: 15; J: TRBJ1-5; D: TRBD1; size: .; V: TRBV6-1; DNA: TGTGCCAGCACCAAGGGGACAGCTAGCAATCAGCCCCAGCATTTT; CDR3: CASTKGTASNQPQHF
length: 16; J: TRBJ1-2; D: TRBD1; size: .; V: TRBV5-1; DNA: TGCGCCAGCAGCTTGTTCCCAGGGGGGACAAACTATGGCTACACCTTC; CDR3: CASSLFPGGTNYGYTF
length: 15; J: TRBJ2-6; D: .; size: .; V: TRBV4-2; DNA: TGTGCCAGCAGCCCCCGAGGCTCTGGGGCCAACGTCCTGACTTTC; CDR3: CASSPRGSGANVLTF
length: 14; J: TRBJ2-1; D: TRBD1; size: .; V: TRBV29-1; DNA: TGCAGCGTTGACCTTGGGGACAGGGTGTATGAGCAGTTCTTC; CDR3: CSVDLGDRVYEQFF
length: 13; J: TRBJ1-2; D: .; size: .; V: TRBV27; DNA: TGTGCCAGCAGTTTGTACAGTAACTATGGCTACACCTTC; CDR3: CASSLYSNYGYTF
length: 15; J: TRBJ2-3; D: .; size: .; V: TRBV19; DNA: TGTTCCAGTAGTATAGCGCGTAGTGGGCCAGATACGCAGTATTTT; CDR3: CSSSIARSGPDTQYF
length: 13; J: TRBJ1-4; D: TRBD1; size: .; V: TRBV19; DNA: TGTGCCAGTAGTGGGACAGGGAGCGAAAAACTGTTTTTT; CDR3: CASSGTGSEKLFF
length: 13; J: TRBJ1-2; D: .; size: .; V: TRBV5-5; DNA: TGTGCCAGCCAACAGGTGAACAACTATGGCTACACCTTC; CDR3: CASQQVNNYGYTF
length: 12; J: TRBJ2-5; D: .; size: .; V: TRBV27; DNA: TGTGCCAACCCGGCGGGCCAAGAGACCCAGTACTTC; CDR3: CANPAGQETQYF
length: 13; J: TRBJ1-1; D: .; size: few; V: TRBV5-6; DNA: TGTGCCAGCAGCTTGGTCAGGGGCACTGAAGCTTTCTTT; CDR3: CASSLVRGTEAFF
length: 13; J: TRBJ1-2; D: .; size: .; V: TRBV29-1; DNA: TGCAGCGTTGTTTTAGGAGGGCTTCATGGCTACACCTTC; CDR3: CSVVLGGLHGYTF
length: 14; J: TRBJ2-7; D: TRBD1; size: .; V: TRBV27; DNA: TGTGCCAGCAGTTCGGGACAGGGGGCCTACGAGCAGTACTTC; CDR3: CASSSGQGAYEQYF
length: 15; J: TRBJ2-3; D: TRBD1; size: .; V: TRBV7-6; DNA: TGTGCCAGCAGCCCCGATCAGGGGGTGGAAGATACGCAGTATTTT; CDR3: CASSPDQGVEDTQYF
length: 15; J: TRBJ2-6; D: .; size: .; V: TRBV11-1; DNA: TGTGCCAGCAGCCTCAGGGTCTCTGGGGCCAACGTCCTGACTTTC; CDR3: CASSLRVSGANVLTF
length: 16; J: TRBJ1-2; D: TRBD1; size: .; V: TRBV9; DNA: TGTGCCAGCAGCGTAGGGACTGGGACAGTTGCCTATGGCTACACCTTC; CDR3: CASSVGTGTVAYGYTF
length: 15; J: TRBJ1-1; D: TRBD1; size: .; V: TRBV28; DNA: TGTGCCAGCAGCAGCCCCCGGGACAGATACACTGAAGCTTTCTTT; CDR3: CASSSPRDRYTEAFF
length: 14; J: TRBJ1-1; D: .; size: few; V: TRBV7-6; DNA: TGTGCCAGCAGTCCGGGGGGGATGAACACTGAAGCTTTCTTT; CDR3: CASSPGGMNTEAFF
length: 16; J: TRBJ1-2; D: .; size: .; V: TRBV7-2; DNA: TGTGCCAGCAGTCCCGAGGCGGGGGGCCTTAACTATGGCTACACCTTC; CDR3: CASSPEAGGLNYGYTF
length: 16; J: TRBJ2-1; D: TRBD2; size: .; V: TRBV19; DNA: TGTGCCAGCACCCCCGCCCCGGGACTAGGGATTGATGAGCAGTTCTTC; CDR3: CASTPAPGLGIDEQFF
length: 15; J: TRBJ2-3; D: TRBD1; size: .; V: TRBV29-1; DNA: TGCAGCGTTGAAGGCCGGACAGGGGGGGGAGATACGCAGTATTTT; CDR3: CSVEGRTGGGDTQYF
length: 15; J: TRBJ2-1; D: .; size: .; V: TRBV18; DNA: TGTGCCAGCTCACCAGAGCAGGGTTCACACAATGAGCAGTTCTTC; CDR3: CASSPEQGSHNEQFF
length: 11; J: TRBJ2-1; D: .; size: .; V: TRBV27; DNA: TGTGCCAGCAGGCAGGGGCCTGAGCAGTTCTTC; CDR3: CASRQGPEQFF
length: 15; J: TRBJ2-2; D: .; size: .; V: TRBV5-1; DNA: TGCGCCAGCAGCTTGTACAGCGGGAACACCGGGGAGCTGTTTTTT; CDR3: CASSLYSGNTGELFF
length: 16; J: TRBJ2-3; D: .; size: once; V: TRBV30; DNA: TGTGCCTGGAGGTCTTGGAAGGGGCGAAACACAGATACGCAGTATTTT; CDR3: CAWRSWKGRNTDTQYF
length: 19; J: TRBJ1-4; D: TRBD1; size: few; V: TRBV30; DNA: TGTGCCTGGAGTAGGGACAGGGGGGCCCGCGCGGGAACTAATGAAAAACTGTTTTTT; CDR3: CAWSRDRGARAGTNEKLFF
length: 15; J: TRBJ1-3; D: TRBD1; size: .; V: TRBV4-3; DNA: TGCGCCAGCAGCCAGGGACAGGGGGCTGGAAACACCATATATTTT; CDR3: CASSQGQGAGNTIYF
length: 14; J: TRBJ1-6; D: TRBD1; size: .; V: TRBV30; DNA: TGTGCCTGGAGTGTAACAGGGGAAAATTCACCCCTCCACTTT; CDR3: CAWSVTGENSPLHF
length: 15; J: TRBJ2-5; D: TRBD2; size: .; V: TRBV6-1; DNA: TGTGCCAGCAGTGAATACCCGGGGGGTAGAGAGACCCAGTACTTC; CDR3: CASSEYPGGRETQYF